Below, one TCR beta chain is given with its context. What it recognizes is unknown. Here immunoSEQ multiplex PCR was the method, and the copy in TCRdb shows in-frame clones only, minus some. The profile shows about 45,000 clones, about 88% of them singletons. This sample is drawn from a study of PD-L1 blockade in urothelial cancer. Looking at the study overall: Timepoints chosen for blood analysis were 3 weeks (second dose) and 6 weeks after treatment start. Blood samples had a median of 141,255 T cells.

The time point is: pretreatment peripheral blood. Germline V CDR1 and CDR2: GTSNPN, SVGIG (reference sequence). V gave up 3 bases and J gave up 2 bases, with 11 bases separating them. The CDR3 spans 14 residues. General observations from the study: At the 3-week point, tumor-associated blood clones expanded more in durable-benefit patients.

The V and J genes are TRBV30 and TRBJ1-5; possible D gene TRBD1, 6 bases. The sequencing here drew on PBMCs, taken around atezolizumab (anti-PD-L1) treatment. The source of this sequence is a donor at least 40 years old with urothelial cancer. CDR3 coding DNA: TGTGCCTGGAGCGGGGGGCTGGGCAATCAGCCCCAGCATTTT. This translates into CAWSGGLGNQPQHF.